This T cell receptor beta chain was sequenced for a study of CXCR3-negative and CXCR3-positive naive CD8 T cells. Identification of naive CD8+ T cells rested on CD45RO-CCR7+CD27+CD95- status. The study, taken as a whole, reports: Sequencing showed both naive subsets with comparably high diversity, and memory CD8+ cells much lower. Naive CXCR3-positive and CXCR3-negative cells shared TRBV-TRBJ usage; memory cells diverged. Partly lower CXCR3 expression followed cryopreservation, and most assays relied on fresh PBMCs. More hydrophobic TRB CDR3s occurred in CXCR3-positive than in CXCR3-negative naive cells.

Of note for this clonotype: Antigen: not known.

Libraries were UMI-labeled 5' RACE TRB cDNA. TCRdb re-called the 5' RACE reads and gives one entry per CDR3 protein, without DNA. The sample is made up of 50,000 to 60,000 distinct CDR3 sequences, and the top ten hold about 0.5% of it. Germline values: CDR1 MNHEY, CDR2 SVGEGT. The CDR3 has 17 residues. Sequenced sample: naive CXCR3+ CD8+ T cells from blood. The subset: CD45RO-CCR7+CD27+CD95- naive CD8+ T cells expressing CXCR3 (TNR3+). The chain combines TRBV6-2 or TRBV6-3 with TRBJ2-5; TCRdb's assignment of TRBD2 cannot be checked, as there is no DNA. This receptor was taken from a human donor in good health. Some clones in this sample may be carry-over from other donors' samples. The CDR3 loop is CASSSGQAGGHVETQYF.